The present T cell receptor beta chain was sequenced within a study of blood T cell repertoires in COVID-19. There are 14 residues in the CDR3. Germline V gene sequence: CDR1 SGHRS, CDR2 YFSETQ. Trimming pared 4 bases from V and 6 bases from J, leaving 14 bases between. Methods used by the authors: Amplification of reference gene primers was used by the study to estimate nucleated cell counts. Some clones are missing from TCRdb's copy, which holds only in-frame ones; the method was immunoSEQ multiplex PCR. The DNA gave D and trimming, while V, J and clone size come from that table. The profile covers 200,000 to 300,000 clones, with 65% to 85% appearing a single time and approximately 1.4% taken by the ten largest.

The origin of this receptor is a woman between 40 and 50 years old who had recovered from COVID-19. The source material was peripheral blood. The genes are TRBV5-1 and TRBJ2-1, with D possibly being TRBD2 (5 bases). CDR3 bases: TGCGCCAGCAGCGAAACTAGTCTCCTCAATGAGCAGTTCTTC. This codes for CASSETSLLNEQFF.